The clone carrying this TCR beta chain turned up a few times. Its antigen is still unknown. This entry belongs to a study of identical twins. Findings and caveats of the study: Low generation probability was overrepresented in out-of-frame alpha sequences shared by twins. In cord blood, abundant beta clonotypes had fewer insertions; memory showed no trend.

The CDR3 length is 14 residues. TCRdb processed the 5' RACE reads anew with MiXCR; each CDR3 protein has one entry. The repertoire consists of roughly 230,000 distinct CDR3 sequences, with approximately 8.3% occurring once and the leading ten covering less than 4%. The data were also submitted as part of a second study, on yellow fever vaccine responses in identical twins.

J is TRBJ2-7 and V is TRBV12-1; whether TRBD2, the table's D call, matches the DNA was not checked. TRBV12-1 is a known pseudogene. This TCR derives from a woman aged 18 to 35 in good health. Sequenced: CD8+ T cells sorted from blood. The CDR3 is CASSCGLATDEQYF. CDR3 sequence (DNA): TGTGCCAGCAGCTGCGGACTAGCCACTGATGAGCAGTACTTC.